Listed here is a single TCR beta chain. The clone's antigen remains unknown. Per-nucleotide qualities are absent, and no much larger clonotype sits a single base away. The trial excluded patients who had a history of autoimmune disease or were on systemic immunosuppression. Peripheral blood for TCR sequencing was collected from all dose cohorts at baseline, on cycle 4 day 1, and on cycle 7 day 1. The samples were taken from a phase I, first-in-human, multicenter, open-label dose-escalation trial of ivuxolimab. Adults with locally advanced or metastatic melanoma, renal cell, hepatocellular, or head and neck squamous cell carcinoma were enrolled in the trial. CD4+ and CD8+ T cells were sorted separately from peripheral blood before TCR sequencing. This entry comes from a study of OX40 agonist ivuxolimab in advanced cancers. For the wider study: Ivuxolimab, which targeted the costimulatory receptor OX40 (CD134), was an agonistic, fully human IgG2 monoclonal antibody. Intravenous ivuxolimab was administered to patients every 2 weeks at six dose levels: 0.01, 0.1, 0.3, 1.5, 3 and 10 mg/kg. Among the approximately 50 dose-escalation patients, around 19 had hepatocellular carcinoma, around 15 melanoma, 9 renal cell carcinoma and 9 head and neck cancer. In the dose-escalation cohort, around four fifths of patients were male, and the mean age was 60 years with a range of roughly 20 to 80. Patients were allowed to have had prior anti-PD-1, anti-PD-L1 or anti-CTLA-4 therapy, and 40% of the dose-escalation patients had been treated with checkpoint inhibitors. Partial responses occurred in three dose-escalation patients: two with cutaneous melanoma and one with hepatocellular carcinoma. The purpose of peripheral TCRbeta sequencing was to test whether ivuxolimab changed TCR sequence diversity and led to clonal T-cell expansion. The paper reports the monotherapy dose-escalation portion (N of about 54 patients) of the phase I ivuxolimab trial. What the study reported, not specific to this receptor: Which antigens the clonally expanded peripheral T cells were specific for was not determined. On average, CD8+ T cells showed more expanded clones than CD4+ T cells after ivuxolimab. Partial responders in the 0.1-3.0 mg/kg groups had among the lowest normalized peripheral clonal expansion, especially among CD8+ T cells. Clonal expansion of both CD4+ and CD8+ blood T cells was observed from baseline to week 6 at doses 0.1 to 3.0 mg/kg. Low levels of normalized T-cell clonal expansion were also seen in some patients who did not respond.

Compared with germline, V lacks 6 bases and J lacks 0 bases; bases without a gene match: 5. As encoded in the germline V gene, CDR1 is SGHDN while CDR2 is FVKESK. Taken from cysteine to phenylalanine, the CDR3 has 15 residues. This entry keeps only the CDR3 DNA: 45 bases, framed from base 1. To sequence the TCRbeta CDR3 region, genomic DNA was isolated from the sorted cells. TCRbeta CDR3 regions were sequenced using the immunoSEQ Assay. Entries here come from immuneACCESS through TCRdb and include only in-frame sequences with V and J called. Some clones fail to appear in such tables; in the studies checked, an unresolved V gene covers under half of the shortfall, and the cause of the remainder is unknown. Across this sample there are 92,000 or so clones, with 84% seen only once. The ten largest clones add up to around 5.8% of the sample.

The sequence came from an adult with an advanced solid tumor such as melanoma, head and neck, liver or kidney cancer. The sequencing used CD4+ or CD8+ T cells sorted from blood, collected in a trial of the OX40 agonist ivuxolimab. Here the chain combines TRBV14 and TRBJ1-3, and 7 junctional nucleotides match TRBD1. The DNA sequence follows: TGTGCCAGCAGGGGGGACAGTTACTCTGGAAACACCATATATTTT. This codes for CASRGDSYSGNTIYF.